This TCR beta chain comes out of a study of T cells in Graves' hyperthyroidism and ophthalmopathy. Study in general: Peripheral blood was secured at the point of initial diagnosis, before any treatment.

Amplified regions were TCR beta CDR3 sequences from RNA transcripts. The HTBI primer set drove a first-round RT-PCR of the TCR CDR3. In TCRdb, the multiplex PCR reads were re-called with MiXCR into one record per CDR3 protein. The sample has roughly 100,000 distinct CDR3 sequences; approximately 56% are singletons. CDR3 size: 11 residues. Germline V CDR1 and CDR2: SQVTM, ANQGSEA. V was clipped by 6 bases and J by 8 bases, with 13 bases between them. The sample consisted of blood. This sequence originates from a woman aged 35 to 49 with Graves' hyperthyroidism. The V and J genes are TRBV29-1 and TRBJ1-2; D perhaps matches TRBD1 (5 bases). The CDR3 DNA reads TGCAGCGTGGGGCCGGGGGTGGGCTACACCTTC. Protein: CSVGPGVGYTF.